This TCR beta chain came from a study of cytomegalovirus exposure and HLA in healthy donors. Findings and caveats of the study: CMV serostatus was the only immune exposure information that was available.

Sampled while nominally healthy, donors likely had unrecorded immune exposures. Note on this clone: Its antigen is still unknown.

PCR used 60 Vbeta primers and 13 Jbeta primers. TCRdb's table, derived via immunoSEQ multiplex PCR, lists solely in-frame clones and lacks some. The sample has hundreds of thousands of clones, 77% seen once. Trimming pared 8 bases from V and 6 bases from J, leaving 20 bases between. The CDR3 is 14 residues long. From germline, CDR1 is SGHVS and CDR2 FNYEAQ. This TCR came from a woman in her sixties or seventies in good health and CMV-seropositive. The sequenced sample was PBMCs. V gene TRBV7-6 combines with J gene TRBJ2-7, with a weak D call TRBD1 (6 bases). CDR3 region: CASSYAGVFGEQYF. CDR3 nucleotides: TGTGCCAGCTCCTATGCAGGGGTCTTTGGCGAGCAGTACTTC.